Following are 24 T cell receptor beta chains from one sample sequenced in a study of blood T cell repertoires in COVID-19. Sequenced by immunoSEQ multiplex PCR; TCRdb stores in-frame clones only, minus some. The sample has fewer than 250,000 clones; roughly 80% are singletons. The specimen sequenced was peripheral blood. The receptors here all came from a woman in her sixties or seventies with COVID-19, enrolled during active disease.

In DNA, the CDR3 is TGTGCCAGAAGGACAGGAGTGAATGAAAAACTGTTTTTT. This sequence encodes CARRTGVNEKLFF. This chain connects TRBV2 to TRBJ1-4; TRBD1 matches 7 bases. V trimming: 9 bases; J trimming: 5 bases; junction bases outside the gene matches: 6. Germline CDR1 reads SNHLY; CDR2 reads FYNNEI. The CDR3 extends over 13 amino acids.

This clone was found a few times. This chain uses TRBV27 with TRBJ2-7; D remains ambiguous. V gave up 9 bases and J gave up 2 bases, with 5 bases separating them. The CDR3 sequence is 10 residues long. Germline V gene data show CDR1 as MNHEY and CDR2 as SMNVEV (reference sequence). The CDR3 loop reads CASHTYEQYV. The CDR3 DNA follows: TGTGCCAGTCACACCTACGAGCAGTACGTC.

This clone was picked up one time. This chain joins TRBV14 and TRBJ2-1; D unresolved. Germline V gene lookup returns CDR1 SGHDN and CDR2 FVKESK. The length of the CDR3 is 11 residues. V was shortened by 4 bases and J by 9 bases, with 7 bases between the two germline ends. The CDR3 DNA sequence: TGTGCCAGCAGCCCTTCCAGTGAGCAGTTCTTC. As protein: CASSPSSEQFF.

The J gene is TRBJ2-2, the V gene TRBV4-3; TRBD2 matches 8 bases. After removal of 0 bases from V and 4 bases from J, the junction contained 7 bases not matched to a gene. This CDR3 has 17 amino acids. The germline CDR1 and CDR2 sequences are LGHNA and YSLEER. CDR3 DNA: TGCGCCAGCAGCCAAGATGGGCCTAGCGGGTTCACCGGGGAGCTGTTTTTT. This encodes CASSQDGPSGFTGELFF.

The V call is TRBV25-1, the J call TRBJ1-4, with TRBD1 identical over 7 bases. V shed 4 bases, J shed 0 bases, and the junction held 8 bases outside the gene matches. CDR1 is MGHDK, CDR2 SYGVNS, per germline. CDR3 length: 17 amino acids. The CDR3 protein is CASSGGTEITTNEKLFF. In DNA form, the CDR3 reads TGTGCCAGCAGTGGGGGGACAGAGATTACAACTAATGAAAAACTGTTTTTT.

V usage is TRBV6-5 and J usage is TRBJ2-1, with a possible D match to TRBD2 (6 bases). The germline V gene has CDR1 MNHEY and CDR2 SVGAGI. The CDR3 is made up of 15 amino acids. Trimming pared 2 bases from V and 2 bases from J, leaving 10 bases between. The CDR3 nucleotides are TGTGCCAGCAGTTACGGGTCGGGAGCCTACAATGAGCAGTTCTTC. Translating it yields CASSYGSGAYNEQFF.

The chain is built from TRBV4-2 and TRBJ1-5; 8 bases are a match to TRBD1. Germline V gene lookup returns CDR1 LGHNA and CDR2 YNFKEQ. The CDR3 is 15 residues long. V lost 3 bases and J lost 7; bases outside the gene matches: 8. The CDR3 nucleotides are TGTGCCAGCAGCCAGTCAGGACAGGGCGGGCAGCCCCAGCATTTT. Translated: CASSQSGQGGQPQHF.

The chain recombines TRBV3-1 (or the pseudogene TRBV3-2) with TRBJ2-2; tentatively, D is TRBD2 (5 bases). Germline CDR1 is LGHDT and CDR2 is YNNKEL (reference sequence). V lost 3 bases to trimming and J lost 7 bases, with 12 bases between them. CDR3 length: 14 residues. CDR3: CASSQILVHGELFF. For the CDR3, the DNA is TGTGCCAGCAGCCAGATACTAGTGCACGGGGAGCTGTTTTTT.

This rearrangement joins TRBV4-3 to TRBJ1-2, with TRBD1 identical over 7 bases. This CDR3 spans 16 amino acids. The germline CDR1 and CDR2 sequences are LGHNA and YSLEER. Germline trimming cut 0 bases from V and 4 bases from J; bases unmatched to any gene: 8. The CDR3 coding sequence is TGCGCCAGCAGCCAAGATCCAGGGGACAGAGCCTATGGCTACACCTTC. This sequence encodes CASSQDPGDRAYGYTF.

This chain uses TRBV11-2 with TRBJ2-1; 11 bases align to TRBD1. The CDR3 is 16 residues long. Trimming cost V 2 bases and J 10 bases; bases outside gene matches: 10. Germline values: CDR1 SGHAT, CDR2 FQNNGV. The CDR3 nucleotides read TGTGCCAGCAGCTTATTTCAAGGACAGGGGGCGGAAGAGCAGTTCTTC. Translation: CASSLFQGQGAEEQFF.

This chain links TRBV10-3 with TRBJ1-3; 10 nucleotides match TRBD1. Germline loops: CDR1 ENHRY, CDR2 SYGVKD. V dropped 6 bases and J dropped 4; count of bases not matched to a gene: 9. CDR3 length: 16 residues. CDR3 nucleotides: TGTGCCATCAGGGCGACAGGGGGCGAATCCGGAAACACCATATATTTT. Encoded protein: CAIRATGGESGNTIYF.

The gene calls are TRBV5-4 and TRBJ1-1; D might be TRBD1 (5 bases). The germline CDR1 and CDR2 sequences are SGHNT and YYREEE (reference sequence). The CDR3 loop spans 14 amino acids. V was shortened by 3 bases and J by 5 bases, with 14 bases between the two germline ends. The DNA for the CDR3 is TGTGCCAGCAGCTCGGACCCCGGGGGGACTGAAGCTTTCTTT. As protein: CASSSDPGGTEAFF.

This clone was counted between two and nine times. The CDR3 region is CASSPGVRGGTGNTIYF. Here the CDR3 DNA reads TGTGCCAGCTCACCCGGAGTAAGGGGAGGAACTGGAAACACCATATATTTT. V is TRBV18 and J is TRBJ1-3; D perhaps matches TRBD1 (5 bases). The germline CDR1 and CDR2 sequences are KGHSH and LQKENI. Trimming took off 3 bases at V and 2 bases at J, with 17 bases between the two ends. The length of the CDR3 is 17 residues.

This clone was seen a few times. The chain employs TRBV5-4 and TRBJ2-1, with D possibly TRBD1 on 5 matching bases. The CDR3 contains 14 residues. Germline CDR1 is SGHNT and CDR2 is YYREEE (reference sequence). Trimming stripped 4 bases from V and 1 base from J, with 9 bases between. The CDR3 nucleotides read TGTGCCAGCAGCCCAGACAGATCCTACAATGAGCAGTTCTTC. It yields the protein CASSPDRSYNEQFF. The variable domain in full, with the rest retrieved from reference TRBV5-4 and TRBJ2-1, is ETGVTQSPTHLIKTRGQQVTLRCSSQSGHNTVSWYQQALGQGPQFIFQYYREEENGRGNFPPRFSGLQFPNYSSELNVNALELDDSALYLCASSPDRSYNEQFFGPGTRLTVL.

In this sample, this clone turned up once. DNA for the CDR3: TGCGCCAGCAGCCAAGATGTCCCTCGGGAGGGGGCGCTTGGCTACACCTTC. This translates into CASSQDVPREGALGYTF. The chain combines TRBV4-1 with TRBJ1-2, with TRBD1 matching over 7 bases. The V gene end was trimmed by 0 bases and the J gene end by 7 bases; junction bases not matched to a gene: 14. CDR3 size: 17 residues. CDR1 is MGHRA, CDR2 YSYEKL, per germline.

The J gene is TRBJ1-2, the V gene TRBV4-1, with 7 bases aligning to TRBD1. Germline V CDR1 and CDR2: MGHRA, YSYEKL. The V gene end was trimmed by 3 bases and the J gene end by 4 bases; junction bases not matched to a gene: 5. CDR3 size: 14 residues. For the CDR3, the DNA is TGCGCCAGCAGCCAGGTTACAGGGGTCTATGGCTACACCTTC. This sequence encodes CASSQVTGVYGYTF.

Only a few counts were recorded for this clone. This chain joins TRBV3-1 (or the pseudogene TRBV3-2) and TRBJ1-6; D not resolved. This CDR3 has 14 amino acids. Per the germline V gene, CDR1 is LGHDT and CDR2 is YNNKEL (reference sequence). V was cut by 0 bases and J by 9 bases, with 9 bases left in between. The CDR3 coding sequence is TGTGCCAGCAGCCAAGATCCTGCAGTTTCACCCCTCCACTTT. It codes for CASSQDPAVSPLHF.

In regard to this clone: Mismatch with germline at one junction end may stem from a read error. The V and J genes are TRBV4-1 and TRBJ2-1; 8 bases line up with TRBD2. From germline, CDR1 is MGHRA and CDR2 YSYEKL. This CDR3 region has 12 residues. The CDR3 DNA follows: TGCGCCAGCAGCCACGCCGGGACTAGGTCCGTCTTC. Its translation is CASSHAGTRSVF.

V is TRBV4-1 and J is TRBJ2-2, with 10 positions matching TRBD2. The ends lost 1 base at V and 2 bases at J; junction bases unmatched: 7. The CDR3 is made up of 18 amino acids. Germline CDR1 reads MGHRA; CDR2 reads YSYEKL. CDR3 in DNA: TGCGCCAGCAGCCAAGGGGCTAGCGGGAGTATTAACACCGGGGAGCTGTTTTTT. Translating gives CASSQGASGSINTGELFF.

In its sample, this clone was seen a few times. The rearrangement links TRBV7-9 to TRBJ1-1; D uncertain. The CDR3 totals 14 residues. Germline V gives CDR1 SEHNR, CDR2 FQNEAQ (reference sequence). The V end lost 6 bases, the J end lost 3 bases, and 14 bases lay between the germline ends. DNA of the CDR3: TGTGCCAGCAGGCATAGAAACTTGGACACTGAAGCTTTCTTT. It translates to CASRHRNLDTEAFF.

This chain connects TRBV24-1 to TRBJ1-5; D gene ambiguous. V lost 5 bases and J lost 3, with 4 bases in between. Germline V lookup: CDR1 KGHDR, CDR2 SFDVKD. This CDR3 is 12 amino acids long. CDR3 residues: CATSALNQPQHF. CDR3 DNA: TGTGCCACCAGTGCCCTCAATCAGCCCCAGCATTTT.

Only one count was recorded for this clone. This sequence joins TRBV19 and TRBJ2-7; D is perhaps TRBD1 (6 bases). Germline CDR1 LNHDA, CDR2 SQIVND (reference sequence). The CDR3 totals 16 residues. Trimming pared 5 bases from V and 0 bases from J, leaving 17 bases between. Here the CDR3 DNA reads TGTGCCAGTAGTGGGAGTGGGGGCAGGAGCTCCTACGAGCAGTACTTC. Protein: CASSGSGGRSSYEQYF.

The chain combines TRBV11-1 with TRBJ1-1, with a weak D call TRBD1 (6 bases). The CDR3 loop spans 16 amino acids. Per germline, CDR1 SGHAT and CDR2 FQDESV (reference sequence). V was pared by 0 bases and J by 1 base, with 12 bases between. In DNA, the CDR3 is TGTGCCAGCAGCTTAGCCGGGGGGCGCGAGAACACTGAAGCTTTCTTT. Translated, it gives CASSLAGGRENTEAFF.

The rearrangement links TRBV30 to TRBJ2-1, with TRBD2 matching over 13 bases. V trimming: 7 bases; J trimming: 8 bases; junction bases outside the gene matches: 8. Looked up from germline, CDR1 is GTSNPN and CDR2 is SVGIG (reference sequence). The CDR3 is made up of 14 amino acids. The DNA for the CDR3 is TGTGCCTACCTGACTAGCGGGAGGACCCATGAGCAGTTCTTC. It specifies CAYLTSGRTHEQFF.